The clone carrying this T cell receptor beta chain was picked up a small number of times. One entry per CDR3 protein, called by TCRdb with MiXCR from the RT-PCR reads. The table includes more than 600,000 distinct CDR3 sequences, more than 13% detected once. Germline values: CDR1 MDHEN, CDR2 SYDVKM. The CDR3 covers 15 residues. V was pared by 10 bases and J by 1 base, with 10 bases of the junction left unmatched. The TCR sequence derives from a female donor in good health, serving as a healthy control. The genes are TRBV28 and TRBJ1-3; TRBD1 matches 7 bases. Sequenced sample: memory CD4+ T cells from blood. In DNA, the CDR3 is TGTGCCACCGGTGAGGGGGCGAAATCTGGAAACACCATATATTTT. As protein: CATGEGAKSGNTIYF.